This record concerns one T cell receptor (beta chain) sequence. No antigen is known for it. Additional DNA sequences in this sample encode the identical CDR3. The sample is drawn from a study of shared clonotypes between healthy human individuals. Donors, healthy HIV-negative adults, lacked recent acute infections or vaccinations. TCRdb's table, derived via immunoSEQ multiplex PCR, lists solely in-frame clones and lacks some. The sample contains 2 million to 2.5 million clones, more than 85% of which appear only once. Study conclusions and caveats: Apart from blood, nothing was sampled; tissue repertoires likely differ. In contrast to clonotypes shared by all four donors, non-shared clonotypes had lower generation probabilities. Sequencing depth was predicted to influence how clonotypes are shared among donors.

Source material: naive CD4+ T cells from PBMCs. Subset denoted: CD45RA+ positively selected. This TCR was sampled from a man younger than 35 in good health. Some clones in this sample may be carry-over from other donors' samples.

CDR3 in amino acids: CASSPPSGSYNEQFF. The CDR3 DNA reads TGTGCCAGCTCACCACCTAGCGGGTCCTACAATGAGCAGTTCTTC. The rearrangement links TRBV18 to TRBJ2-1, with 7 positions matching TRBD2. With V trimmed by 0 bases and J by 1 base, 0 bases remained unmatched. This CDR3 region has 15 residues. CDR1 is KGHSH, CDR2 LQKENI, per germline.